This TCR beta chain was sequenced during a study of cytomegalovirus exposure and HLA in healthy donors. Whole-study findings and limits: There were a few CMV-associated chains whose specificity for CMV antigens was confirmed in vitro. For most subjects, TCR beta sequences were reported to predict HLA-A and HLA-B alleles with accuracy. Later, an analysis showed that TCR beta chains associated with HLA were more clonally expanded than others that were equally common. Association of a missense DCLRE1C variant with TCR beta V- and J-gene trimming was reported in a later analysis.

About this clone itself: Its antigen remains unidentified.

The V end lost 1 base, the J end lost 10 bases, and 13 bases lay between the germline ends. Germline V lookup: CDR1 SGHTA, CDR2 FQGTGA. The CDR3 is 13 amino acids. Use of 60 Vbeta and 13 Jbeta primers characterized the PCR. TCRdb's copy holds only in-frame clones and misses some; the assay was immunoSEQ multiplex PCR. The table records fewer than 200,000 clones, about an eighth of them present only once. The rearrangement joins TRBV7-3 to TRBJ1-1; tentatively, D is TRBD1 (5 bases). The clonotype originates from a middle-aged man in good health and CMV-seropositive. The sequencing sample was made of PBMCs. The CDR3 DNA reads TGTGCCAGCAGCTTAAATTATGCGGGGACAGCTTTCTTT. Translation: CASSLNYAGTAFF.